The clone carrying this T cell receptor (beta chain) was counted a single time. A multiplex PCR was run with 60 Vbeta primers and 13 Jbeta primers. Sequenced by immunoSEQ multiplex PCR; TCRdb stores in-frame clones only, minus some. This sample has just over 150,000 clones, with 82% found just once. This entry belongs to a study of cytomegalovirus exposure and HLA in healthy donors. Turning to the study itself: Unique TCR beta sequences numbering about 100 million came from 150 million to 200 million T cells in an earlier analysis.

Between the trimmed V and J ends, which lost 0 bases and 9 bases, there was a span of 13 bases. The CDR3 is 14 amino acids. CDR1 and CDR2 from the germline V gene are SGHNT and YYREEE (reference sequence). V usage is TRBV5-4 and J usage is TRBJ1-5, with a weak D call TRBD1 (6 bases). The sample consisted of PBMCs. This clonotype was obtained from a woman between 50 and 59 years old in good health and CMV-seropositive. The CDR3, as DNA: TGTGCCAGCAGCTTGGATGGGACACTGGGGCCCCAGCATTTT. It translates to CASSLDGTLGPQHF.